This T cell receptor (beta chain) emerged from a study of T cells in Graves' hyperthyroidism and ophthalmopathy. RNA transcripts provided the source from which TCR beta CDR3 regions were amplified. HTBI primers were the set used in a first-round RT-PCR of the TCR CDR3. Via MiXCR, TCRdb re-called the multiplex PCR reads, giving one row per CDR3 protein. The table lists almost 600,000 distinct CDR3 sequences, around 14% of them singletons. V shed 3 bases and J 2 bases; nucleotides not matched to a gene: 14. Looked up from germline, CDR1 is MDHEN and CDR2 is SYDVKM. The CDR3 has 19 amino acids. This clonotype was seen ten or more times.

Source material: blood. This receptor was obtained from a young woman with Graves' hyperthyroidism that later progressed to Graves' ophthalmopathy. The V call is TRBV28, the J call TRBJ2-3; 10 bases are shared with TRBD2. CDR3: CASSFVVAGGPGDTDTQYF. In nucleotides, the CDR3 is TGTGCCAGCAGTTTCGTTGTAGCGGGAGGTCCAGGGGACACAGATACGCAGTATTTT.